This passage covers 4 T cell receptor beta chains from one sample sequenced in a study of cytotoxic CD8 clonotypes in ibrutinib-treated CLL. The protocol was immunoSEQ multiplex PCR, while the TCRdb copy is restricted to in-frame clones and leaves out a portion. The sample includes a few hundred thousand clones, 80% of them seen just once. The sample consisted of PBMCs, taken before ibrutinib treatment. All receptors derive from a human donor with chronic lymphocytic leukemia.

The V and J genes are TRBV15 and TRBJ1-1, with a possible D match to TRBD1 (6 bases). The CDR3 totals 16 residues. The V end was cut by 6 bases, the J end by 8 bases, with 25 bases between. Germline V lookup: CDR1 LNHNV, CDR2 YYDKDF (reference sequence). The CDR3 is CATSSVVGGGEVEAFF. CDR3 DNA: TGTGCCACCAGTAGTGTAGTGGGGGGCGGGGAGGTAGAAGCTTTCTTT.

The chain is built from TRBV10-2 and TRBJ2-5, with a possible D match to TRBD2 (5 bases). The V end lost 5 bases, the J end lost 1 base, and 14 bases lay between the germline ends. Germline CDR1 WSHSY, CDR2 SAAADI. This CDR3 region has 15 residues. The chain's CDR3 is CASSSHRAGQETQYF. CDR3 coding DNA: TGCGCCAGCAGTTCCCATCGCGCGGGCCAAGAGACCCAGTACTTC.

Here the CDR3 DNA reads TGTGCCAGCAGTTTATTCGGCTTGGGATTACAGGAAGAAAAACTGTTTTTT. It specifies CASSLFGLGLQEEKLFF. The chain combines TRBV27 with TRBJ1-4, with a possible D match to TRBD1 (5 bases). Germline assignment: CDR1 MNHEY and CDR2 SMNVEV (reference sequence). There are 17 residues in the CDR3. V dropped 1 base and J dropped 8 bases, with 20 bases sitting between them.

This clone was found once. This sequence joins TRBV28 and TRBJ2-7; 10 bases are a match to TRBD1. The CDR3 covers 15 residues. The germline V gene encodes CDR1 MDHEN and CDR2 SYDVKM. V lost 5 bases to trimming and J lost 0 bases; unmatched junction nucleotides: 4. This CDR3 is CASSPGTGASYEQYF. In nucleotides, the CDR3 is TGTGCCAGCAGTCCCGGGACAGGGGCCTCCTACGAGCAGTACTTC.